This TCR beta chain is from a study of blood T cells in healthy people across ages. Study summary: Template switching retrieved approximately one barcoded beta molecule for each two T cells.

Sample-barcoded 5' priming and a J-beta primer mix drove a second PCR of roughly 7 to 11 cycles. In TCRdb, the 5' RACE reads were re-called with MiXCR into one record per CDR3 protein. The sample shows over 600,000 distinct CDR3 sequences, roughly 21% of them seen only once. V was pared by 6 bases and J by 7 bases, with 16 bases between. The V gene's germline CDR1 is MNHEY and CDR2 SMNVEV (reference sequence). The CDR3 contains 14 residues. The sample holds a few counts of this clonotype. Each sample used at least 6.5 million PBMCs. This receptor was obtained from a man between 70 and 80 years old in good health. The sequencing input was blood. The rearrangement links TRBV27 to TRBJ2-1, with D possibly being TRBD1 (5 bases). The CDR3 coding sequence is TGTGCCAGCAGGGGGCCCGAAGTGAGGAATGAGCAGTTCTTC. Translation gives CASRGPEVRNEQFF.